This entry lists 2 T cell receptor beta chains sequenced from one sample in a study of blood T cell repertoires in COVID-19. Some clones are missing from TCRdb's copy, which holds only in-frame ones; the method was immunoSEQ multiplex PCR. This sample has tens of thousands of clones; 80% to 90% occur once, and the top ten carry about 7%. Material for sequencing was peripheral blood. Source of these receptors: a man between 45 and 60 years old with active COVID-19.

The chain couples TRBV18 to TRBJ1-1, with TRBD1 matching over 8 bases. V was clipped by 0 bases and J by 5 bases; unmatched bases: 8. Germline V lookup: CDR1 KGHSH, CDR2 LQKENI. The CDR3 runs to 16 residues. The CDR3 reads CASSPPGVTGGTEAFF. CDR3 bases: TGTGCCAGCTCACCACCGGGGGTCACAGGGGGTACTGAAGCTTTCTTT.

This rearrangement joins TRBV29-1 to TRBJ1-2, with 9 bases identical to TRBD1. J lost 6 bases, V lost 6 bases, and 8 bases had no gene match. CDR3 length: 13 residues. Germline V gives CDR1 SQVTM, CDR2 ANQGSEA. The CDR3 spells CSVVTGGANGYTF. The CDR3 coding sequence is TGCAGCGTCGTGACAGGGGGAGCGAATGGCTACACCTTC.